This T cell receptor (beta chain) emerged from a study of CD8 T cells in ankylosing spondylitis. Findings and limits, study-wide: The clones that were linked to disease were reported to be significantly enriched in matched synovial fluid samples from ankylosing spondylitis patients. Ankylosing spondylitis blood appeared to carry a characteristic TCR beta motif of several highly homologous variants. Prior literature has documented some motif variants in synovial fluid and blood from reactive arthritis.

Library preparation for TCR beta used quantitative 5'-RACE with molecular barcodes. In TCRdb, the 5' RACE reads were re-called with MiXCR into one record per CDR3 protein. Found here are about 140,000 distinct CDR3 sequences, 7% to 10% of them singletons; the top ten hold roughly 8%. The CDR3 covers 16 residues. The germline CDR1 and CDR2 sequences are SGHTA and FQGNSA. V was trimmed by 5 bases and J by 3 bases, leaving 17 bases between them. This clonotype was detected many times. Its antigen is currently unknown. The chain uses TRBV7-2 and TRBJ1-5; D is ambiguous. Material: synovial fluid, either unsorted or a sorted T cell fraction (not recorded which). This TCR came from a male donor with ankylosing spondylitis. CDR3 amino acids: CASSQMQNTLNQPQHF. The CDR3 DNA reads TGTGCCAGCAGCCAGATGCAGAATACTCTCAATCAGCCCCAGCATTTT.